This TCR beta chain was sequenced in a study of blood T cell repertoires in COVID-19. Looking at the study overall: COVID-19 samples collected from the United States, Italy and Spain covered acute and convalescent phases. Sources were T cells, B-cell-depleted T cells, or PBMCs; the material itself was cDNA or gDNA.

Per the original methods: Nucleated cell counts were estimated from reference gene primer amplification. Generated by immunoSEQ multiplex PCR, the TCRdb table keeps only in-frame clones and is missing some. That table furnishes V, J and clone size, whereas the DNA furnished D and trimming. There are more than 150,000 clones in the sample; around nine tenths occur only once, and 2.4% lies in the top ten. V was pared by 2 bases and J by 5 bases, with 10 bases of the junction left unmatched. CDR3 size: 16 residues. Germline-derived CDR1 and CDR2 are MNHEY and SVGEGT. The TCR originated in a woman in her 70s with acute or convalescent COVID-19. Sequencing was performed on peripheral blood. The chain joins TRBV6-2 or TRBV6-3 to TRBJ1-1; 8 bases match TRBD1. CDR3 sequence reads: CASSYEGRGRITEAFF. For the CDR3, the DNA is TGTGCCAGCAGTTACGAGGGCAGGGGGCGAATAACTGAAGCTTTCTTT.